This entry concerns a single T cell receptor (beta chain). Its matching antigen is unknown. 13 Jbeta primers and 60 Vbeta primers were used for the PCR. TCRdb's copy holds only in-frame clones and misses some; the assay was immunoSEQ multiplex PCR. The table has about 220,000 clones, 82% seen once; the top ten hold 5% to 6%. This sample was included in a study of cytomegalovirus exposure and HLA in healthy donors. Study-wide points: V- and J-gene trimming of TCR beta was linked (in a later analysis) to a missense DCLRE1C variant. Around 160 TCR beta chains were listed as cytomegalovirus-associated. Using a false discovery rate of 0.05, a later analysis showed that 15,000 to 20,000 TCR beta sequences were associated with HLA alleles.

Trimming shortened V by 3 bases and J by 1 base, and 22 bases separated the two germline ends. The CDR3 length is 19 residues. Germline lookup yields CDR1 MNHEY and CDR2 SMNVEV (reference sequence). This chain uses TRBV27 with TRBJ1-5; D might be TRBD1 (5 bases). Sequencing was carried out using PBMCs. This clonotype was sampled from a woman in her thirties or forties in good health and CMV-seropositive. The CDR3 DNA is TGTGCCAGCAGTTTGAGCGGGGCAGGACCTATACGCAGCAATCAGCCCCAGCATTTT. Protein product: CASSLSGAGPIRSNQPQHF.